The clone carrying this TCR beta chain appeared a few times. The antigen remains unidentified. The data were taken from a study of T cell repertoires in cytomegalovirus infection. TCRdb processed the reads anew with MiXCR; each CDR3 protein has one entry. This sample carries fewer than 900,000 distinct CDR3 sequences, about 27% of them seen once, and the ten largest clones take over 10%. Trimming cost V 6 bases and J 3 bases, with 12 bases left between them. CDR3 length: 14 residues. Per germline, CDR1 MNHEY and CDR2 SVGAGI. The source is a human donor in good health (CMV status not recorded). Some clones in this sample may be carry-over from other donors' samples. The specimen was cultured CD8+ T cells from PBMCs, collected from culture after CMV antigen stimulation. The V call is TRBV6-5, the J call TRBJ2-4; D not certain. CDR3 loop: CASSLPDSKNIQYF. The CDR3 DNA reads TGTGCCAGCAGCCTCCCCGATAGCAAAAACATTCAGTACTTC.